The 25 T cell receptor beta chains below come from one sample, sequenced in a study of OX40 agonist ivuxolimab in advanced cancers. Assay used: immunoSEQ multiplex PCR; TCRdb lists only in-frame clones, some missing. The sample shows over 50,000 clones, approximately 88% of them seen only once. The source material was CD4+ or CD8+ T cells sorted from blood, sampled in a trial of the OX40 agonist ivuxolimab. The source of these receptors is an adult with an advanced solid tumor such as melanoma, head and neck, liver or kidney cancer.

The rearrangement joins TRBV11-3 to TRBJ2-7; 9 nucleotides match TRBD1. This CDR3 is built from 13 residues. From germline, CDR1 is SGHNT and CDR2 YENEEA. J lost 6 bases, V lost 5 bases, and 5 bases had no gene match. CDR3 DNA sequence: TGTGCCAGCAGCCAGGGACAGGGTCGCGAGCAGTACTTC. Its protein product is CASSQGQGREQYF. The entire variable domain, with the rest obtained from reference TRBV11-3 and TRBJ2-7, is as follows: EAGVVQSPRYKIIEKKQPVAFWCNPISGHNTLYWYLQNLGQGPELLIRYENEEAVDDSQLPKDRFSAERLKGVDSTLKIQPAELGDSAVYLCASSQGQGREQYFGPGTRLTVT.

This clone occurred a few times. The chain couples TRBV6-5 to TRBJ1-2, with a tentative D call TRBD1 (5 bases). Deletions cut 5 bases from V and 6 bases from J, with 7 bases between. This CDR3 has 11 residues. The germline CDR1 and CDR2 sequences are MNHEY and SVGAGI. In DNA, the CDR3 is TGTGCCAGCAGTCAGGGACATGGCTACACCTTC. Its protein product is CASSQGHGYTF.

The V gene is TRBV4-3, the J gene TRBJ2-2; no clear D. V gave up 1 base and J gave up 1 base, with 7 bases separating them. The V gene's germline CDR1 is LGHNA and CDR2 YSLEER. The CDR3 consists of 15 residues. CDR3 in DNA: TGCGCCAGCAGCCAAGCGCAGGTGAACACCGGGGAGCTGTTTTTT. Its protein product is CASSQAQVNTGELFF.

The gene calls are TRBV5-1 and TRBJ1-4; 7 positions match TRBD1. The germline gives CDR1 SGHRS, CDR2 YFSETQ. V gave up 8 bases and J gave up 5 bases; unmatched junction bases: 6. The CDR3 runs to 13 residues. The CDR3 loop reads CASQQGNNEKLFF. Written as DNA, the CDR3 is TGCGCCAGTCAACAGGGGAACAATGAAAAACTGTTTTTT.

The chain links TRBV6-5 to TRBJ1-5, with TRBD1 matching over 7 bases. Germline V gene data show CDR1 as MNHEY and CDR2 as SVGAGI. The CDR3 is 14 residues long. V dropped 9 bases and J dropped 1; count of bases not matched to a gene: 6. CDR3: CASSRGLSNQPQHF. In DNA form, the CDR3 reads TGTGCCAGTAGCAGGGGGTTGAGCAATCAGCCCCAGCATTTT.

The chain couples TRBV6-4 to TRBJ1-1; 10 bases agree with TRBD1. CDR1 is MRHNA and CDR2 is SNTAGT in the germline V gene. J gave up 4 bases and V 6 bases, and 5 bases lay outside the gene matches. The length of the CDR3 is 14 residues. CDR3 in DNA: TGTGCCAGCAGAACGACAGGGGGCTCCACTGAAGCTTTCTTT. It translates to CASRTTGGSTEAFF.

The chain employs TRBV27 and TRBJ1-2; D is uncertain. The CDR3 is made up of 13 amino acids. CDR1 is MNHEY and CDR2 is SMNVEV in the germline V gene (reference sequence). Trimming shortened V by 5 bases and J by 4 bases, and 11 bases separated the two germline ends. CDR3 amino acids: CASSLTASYGYTF. The CDR3 coding sequence is TGTGCCAGCAGTCTTACAGCGAGCTATGGCTACACCTTC.

The V gene is TRBV5-1, the J gene TRBJ2-1; possible D gene TRBD1, 6 bases. The CDR3 spans 17 residues. The V gene's germline CDR1 is SGHRS and CDR2 YFSETQ. Trimming removed 7 bases from V and 0 bases from J, with 20 bases in between. The CDR3 is CASLGQWGPSSYNEQFF. CDR3 DNA sequence: TGCGCCAGCCTAGGACAGTGGGGTCCAAGCTCCTACAATGAGCAGTTCTTC. Full variable domain (remainder filled in from reference TRBV5-1 and TRBJ2-1): KAGVTQTPRYLIKTRGQQVTLSCSPISGHRSVSWYQQTPGQGLQFLFEYFSETQRNKGNFPGRFSGRQFSNSRSEMNVSTLELGDSALYLCASLGQWGPSSYNEQFFGPGTRLTVL.

This clone was seen a single time. V is TRBV11-2 and J is TRBJ2-3; D remains ambiguous. Germline V gene data show CDR1 as SGHAT and CDR2 as FQNNGV. The CDR3 runs 13 residues. V lost 3 bases and J 2 bases, leaving 6 bases between the germline ends. CDR3 sequence (DNA): TGTGCCAGCAGCTTCGGCAACACAGATACGCAGTATTTT. Translated, it gives CASSFGNTDTQYF.

Here the CDR3 DNA reads TGTGCCAGCATCCCTCCGGGCAGGAAAGGTACCATATATTTT. Protein: CASIPPGRKGTIYF. The rearrangement joins TRBV19 to TRBJ1-3; no reliable D call. The CDR3 contains 14 residues. Trimming left V 9 bases short and J 10 bases short, with 22 bases between. CDR1 is LNHDA and CDR2 is SQIVND in the germline V gene (reference sequence).

By frequency in the sample, this clone is medium-sized. The rearrangement links TRBV19 to TRBJ1-5; D is ambiguous. Germline loops: CDR1 LNHDA, CDR2 SQIVND (reference sequence). The CDR3 length is 10 residues. CDR3 sequence reads: CAPPNQPQHF. The CDR3 DNA sequence: TGTGCTCCGCCCAATCAGCCCCAGCATTTT.

This chain connects TRBV19 to TRBJ1-2; D is undetermined. CDR1 is LNHDA, CDR2 SQIVND, per germline (reference sequence). CDR3 size: 13 residues. The V gene lost 4 bases and the J gene lost 8 bases, with 14 bases spanning the gap. CDR3 amino acids: CASSNPGSRGYTF. CDR3 nucleotides: TGTGCCAGTAGTAACCCCGGGTCGCGGGGCTACACCTTC.

V is TRBV7-9 and J is TRBJ1-2; D not resolved. V dropped 4 bases and J dropped 6 bases, with 9 bases sitting between them. The CDR3 has 12 amino acids. Germline CDR1 reads SEHNR; CDR2 reads FQNEAQ (reference sequence). This CDR3 is CASSSAWDGYTF. The CDR3, as DNA: TGTGCCAGCAGCTCGGCCTGGGATGGCTACACCTTC.

This chain links TRBV7-2 with TRBJ2-5; 7 bases fit TRBD2. The CDR3 has 17 amino acids. Germline V CDR1 and CDR2: SGHTA, FQGNSA. V was pared by 2 bases and J by 2 bases, with 11 bases of the junction left unmatched. The CDR3 DNA follows: TGTGCCAGCAGCTTAAGGTGGGGCGGGACTACACAAGAGACCCAGTACTTC. Encoded protein: CASSLRWGGTTQETQYF.

This chain links TRBV5-1 with TRBJ1-1, with D perhaps matching TRBD1 (5 bases). Trimming pared 4 bases from V and 4 bases from J, leaving 17 bases between. The CDR3 is 15 amino acids. Germline loops: CDR1 SGHRS, CDR2 YFSETQ. The CDR3 is CASSLDEPGVTEAFF. The CDR3, as DNA: TGCGCCAGCAGCCTAGACGAACCGGGGGTCACTGAAGCTTTCTTT.

The chain carries TRBV28 and TRBJ2-3; D possibly corresponds to TRBD1 (5 bases). V was pared by 4 bases and J by 4 bases, with 18 bases between. Looked up from germline, CDR1 is MDHEN and CDR2 is SYDVKM. This CDR3 region has 16 residues. CDR3 nucleotides: TGTGCCAGCAGTTCCCAACTTAGACAGATCTCAGATACGCAGTATTTT. Its protein is CASSSQLRQISDTQYF. Complete variable domain (other parts from reference TRBV28 and TRBJ2-3): DVKVTQSSRYLVKRTGEKVFLECVQDMDHENMFWYRQDPGLGLRLIYFSYDVKMKEKGDIPEGYSVSREKKERFSLILESASTNQTSMYLCASSSQLRQISDTQYFGPGTRLTVL.

The chain links TRBV11-2 to TRBJ2-3; 8 positions match TRBD1. Germline V lookup: CDR1 SGHAT, CDR2 FQNNGV. V shed 5 bases and J 2 bases; nucleotides not matched to a gene: 3. The CDR3 is 14 amino acids. DNA for the CDR3: TGTGCCAGCAGCCAGGGGGCCTTCACAGATACGCAGTATTTT. It is translated as CASSQGAFTDTQYF.

The chain links TRBV7-2 to TRBJ2-1; 9 positions agree with TRBD2. The CDR3 is 19 amino acids. The germline V gene has CDR1 SGHTA and CDR2 FQGNSA. With 1 base clipped from V and 2 bases from J, the junction kept 12 bases outside the gene matches. The CDR3 here is CASSLVGLAGITPYNEQFF. The CDR3 DNA follows: TGTGCCAGCAGCTTAGTCGGTCTAGCGGGAATAACACCCTACAATGAGCAGTTCTTC. Drawing the rest from reference TRBV7-2 and TRBJ2-1, the complete variable domain is GAGVSQSPSNKVTEKGKDVELRCDPISGHTALYWYRQSLGQGLEFLIYFQGNSAPDKSGLPSDRFSAERTGGSVSTLTIQRTQQEDSAVYLCASSLVGLAGITPYNEQFFGPGTRLTVL.

The DNA for the CDR3 is TGTGCCAGCAGTTACTTTGGGGGAATGAACACTGAAGCTTTCTTT. It is translated as CASSYFGGMNTEAFF. The chain uses TRBV6-5 and TRBJ1-1; D is possibly TRBD1 (5 bases). Germline V gene data show CDR1 as MNHEY and CDR2 as SVGAGI. This CDR3 comprises 15 residues. The V end lost 1 base, the J end lost 0 bases, and 9 bases lay between the germline ends.

This clone was counted once. This chain connects TRBV6-1 to TRBJ2-7; 8 bases are a match to TRBD1. V was pared by 1 base and J by 3 bases, with 2 bases of the junction left unmatched. The CDR3 length is 14 residues. CDR1 MNHNS and CDR2 SASEGT come from the germline V gene. CDR3 residues: CASSEGTGSYEQYF. The CDR3 DNA sequence: TGTGCCAGCAGTGAAGGGACAGGGAGCTACGAGCAGTACTTC.

V and J are TRBV18 and TRBJ1-5, with 7 bases fitting TRBD1. Trimming cost V 5 bases and J 6 bases; bases outside gene matches: 10. The CDR3 totals 15 residues. Germline V gene sequence: CDR1 KGHSH, CDR2 LQKENI. CDR3: CASSGVMDRIQPQHF. The CDR3 region has the DNA TGTGCCAGCTCAGGGGTTATGGACAGGATTCAGCCCCAGCATTTT.

V and J are TRBV5-5 and TRBJ1-1; no definite D call. The V end lost 0 bases, the J end lost 1 base, and 16 bases lay between the germline ends. The CDR3 spans 17 residues. The germline V gene encodes CDR1 SGHKS and CDR2 YYEKEE (reference sequence). This chain's CDR3 is CASSLAERSPENTEAFF. As DNA, the CDR3 is TGTGCCAGCAGCTTGGCCGAACGGTCCCCGGAGAACACTGAAGCTTTCTTT.

The rearrangement links TRBV28 to TRBJ1-3; 7 bases are a match to TRBD1. With 3 bases clipped from V and 2 bases from J, the junction kept 7 bases outside the gene matches. The V gene's germline CDR1 is MDHEN and CDR2 SYDVKM. The CDR3 totals 16 residues. CDR3 loop: CASSFQQGFPGNTIYF. CDR3 DNA: TGTGCCAGCAGTTTCCAACAGGGGTTCCCTGGAAACACCATATATTTT.

The gene calls are TRBV4-2 and TRBJ2-7, with a tentative D call TRBD1 (5 bases). CDR1 is LGHNA and CDR2 is YNFKEQ in the germline V gene. This CDR3 region has 16 residues. Trimming left V 1 base short and J 1 base short, with 14 bases between. CDR3 nucleotide sequence: TGTGCCAGCAGCCAAGGAACAGGCTCCATTTCCTACGAGCAGTACTTC. This codes for CASSQGTGSISYEQYF.

V usage is TRBV4-3 and J usage is TRBJ1-1; possible D gene TRBD1, 5 bases. Germline-derived CDR1 and CDR2 are LGHNA and YSLEER. The ends were cut back, 0 bases at V and 3 bases at J, with 20 bases in the middle. The length of the CDR3 is 18 residues. The chain's CDR3 is CASSQEVKGALSDTEAFF. The CDR3 nucleotides read TGCGCCAGCAGCCAAGAAGTCAAAGGGGCTTTGTCGGACACTGAAGCTTTCTTT.